The T cell receptor beta chain described here comes from a study of beta chain features in type 1 diabetes. V lost 5 bases, J lost 5 bases, and 6 bases stayed unmatched. Germline-derived CDR1 and CDR2 are SGHTA and FQGNSA. The length of the CDR3 is 14 residues. Study-wide points: Shorter templates might be favored by PCR, equally in patients and controls.

Reverse transcription of all isolated RNA meant that expressed TCRB transcripts were sequenced. Using immunoSEQ multiplex PCR, the repertoire was profiled, and TCRdb retains in-frame clones only, with some absent. Among about 150,000 clones listed, about 8.5% were seen once. As for this clone: Antigen unknown.

The TCR sequence derives from a man aged 18-30 years in good health. The chain is built from TRBV7-2 and TRBJ2-3, with 8 nucleotides matching TRBD2. Sequenced sample: central memory CD4+ T cells from blood. The CDR3 DNA is TGTGCCAGCAGCCTCACTAGCGGTAAAGATACGCAGTATTTT. It translates to CASSLTSGKDTQYF.